What follows are 24 T cell receptor beta chains derived from one specimen sequenced in a study of CXCR4 blockade with PD-1 therapy in pancreatic cancer. TCRdb's table, derived via immunoSEQ multiplex PCR, lists solely in-frame clones and lacks some. The data contain around 4,800 clones, approximately 60% of them seen just once; the ten biggest clones take up roughly 6.5%. Source material: tumor tissue. These receptors originate from a human donor with pancreatic ductal adenocarcinoma.

CDR3 in amino acids: CASSPPPGQGAYEQYF. The CDR3, as DNA: TGTGCCAGTAGTCCACCCCCGGGACAGGGGGCCTACGAGCAGTACTTC. The J gene is TRBJ2-7, the V gene TRBV19; 11 bases line up with TRBD1. The length of the CDR3 is 16 residues. Germline trimming cut 5 bases from V and 2 bases from J; bases unmatched to any gene: 8. Germline V CDR1 and CDR2: LNHDA, SQIVND (reference sequence).

The chain carries TRBV18 and TRBJ1-1, with D hard to call. The germline V gene encodes CDR1 KGHSH and CDR2 LQKENI. Between the trimmed V and J ends, which lost 4 bases and 3 bases, there was a span of 9 bases. CDR3 length equals 13 residues. DNA for the CDR3: TGTGCCAGCTCACGAACGAGGGACACTGAAGCTTTCTTT. It yields the protein CASSRTRDTEAFF.

This clone was seen only a few times. This chain links TRBV6-8 with TRBJ1-1; no reliable D call. With 2 bases removed from V and 8 bases from J, the gap between germline ends came to 9 bases. CDR1 is MNHGY, CDR2 SAAAGT, per germline. CDR3 length: 12 residues. CDR3 DNA: TGTGCCAGCAGTTACGCGGGAGGGGAAGCTTTCTTT. Its translation: CASSYAGGEAFF.

The sample holds a few counts of this clone. The CDR3 DNA is TGTGCCAGCTCGAACAGGGGGCGAGACGGGGAGCTGTTTTTT. It specifies CASSNRGRDGELFF. The V and J genes are TRBV18 and TRBJ2-2; 9 bases are a match to TRBD1. The CDR3 is made up of 14 amino acids. V shed 6 bases and J 7 bases; nucleotides not matched to a gene: 6. In germline, CDR1 is KGHSH, CDR2 LQKENI.

The V and J genes are TRBV25-1 and TRBJ1-2; TRBD1 matches at 9 bases. The ends lost 4 bases at V and 4 bases at J; junction bases unmatched: 7. The V gene's germline CDR1 is MGHDK and CDR2 SYGVNS. The CDR3 has 15 amino acids. The CDR3 sequence is CASSGTTGGIYGYTF. The CDR3, as DNA: TGTGCCAGCAGTGGGACAACAGGGGGCATCTATGGCTACACCTTC.

The chain joins TRBV4-1 to TRBJ2-7, with 7 bases identical to TRBD2. CDR3 length: 15 amino acids. Per the germline V gene, CDR1 is MGHRA and CDR2 is YSYEKL. Trimming took 2 bases from V and 3 from J; bases not matched to a gene: 7. The CDR3: CASSQSGTQNYEQYF. CDR3 coding DNA: TGCGCCAGCAGCCAAAGCGGGACGCAAAACTACGAGCAGTACTTC.

This clone was counted only a few times. This chain uses TRBV29-1 with TRBJ2-7; D is possibly TRBD1 or TRBD2 (6 bases each). CDR1 is SQVTM and CDR2 is ANQGSEA in the germline V gene. V was cut by 6 bases and J by 2 bases, with 17 bases left in between. The CDR3 totals 14 residues. CDR3 sequence reads: CSVGGRTDTYEQYF. The CDR3 nucleotides are TGCAGCGTCGGAGGGAGGACAGATACCTACGAGCAGTACTTC.

This clone was picked up a small number of times. The chain employs TRBV23-1 and TRBJ2-5, with D possibly matching TRBD2 (5 bases). TRBV23-1 is designated an ORF whose function remains uncertain. The CDR3 loop spans 14 amino acids. The ends were cut back, 6 bases at V and 1 base at J, with 12 bases in the middle. The CDR3 here is CASSQDRGQETQYF. The CDR3 nucleotides read TGCGCCAGCAGCCAAGATCGGGGCCAAGAGACCCAGTACTTC.

The CDR3 bases are TGTGCCAGCAGTCTCGGGACAGCGGGGCTTTCACCCCTCCACTTT. It translates to CASSLGTAGLSPLHF. This rearrangement joins TRBV28 to TRBJ1-6; the match to TRBD1 covers 7 bases. With V trimmed by 5 bases and J by 9 bases, 10 bases remained unmatched. CDR1 and CDR2 (germline): MDHEN, SYDVKM. The CDR3 has 15 amino acids.

The genes are TRBV9 and TRBJ2-3; 10 bases line up with TRBD1. Per germline, CDR1 SGDLS and CDR2 YYNGEE. Germline trimming cut 5 bases from V and 5 bases from J; bases unmatched to any gene: 8. The CDR3 is 15 residues long. CDR3 protein: CASSRQGALVDTQYF. The CDR3 DNA reads TGTGCCAGCAGTCGACAGGGGGCGCTCGTAGATACGCAGTATTTT.

The chain employs TRBV28 and TRBJ2-1; 10 bases match TRBD1. CDR1 is MDHEN, CDR2 SYDVKM, per germline. The length of the CDR3 is 15 residues. V gave up 4 bases and J gave up 7 bases; unmatched junction bases: 7. As DNA, the CDR3 is TGTGCCAGCAGTTCTGACAGGGGGCGAAGGAATGAGCAGTTCTTC. Translation gives CASSSDRGRRNEQFF.

The rearrangement uses TRBV19 and TRBJ2-5, with D hard to call. This CDR3 region has 13 residues. Between the trimmed V and J ends, which lost 2 bases and 4 bases, there was a span of 8 bases. CDR1 and CDR2 from the germline V gene are LNHDA and SQIVND (reference sequence). CDR3 protein: CASSISSVETQYF. CDR3 nucleotides: TGTGCCAGTAGTATATCCTCCGTAGAGACCCAGTACTTC. Full variable domain (remainder filled in from reference TRBV19 and TRBJ2-5): DGGITQSPKYLFRKEGQNVTLSCEQNLNHDAMYWYRQDPGQGLRLIYYSQIVNDFQKGDIAEGYSVSREKKESFPLTVTSAQKNPTAFYLCASSISSVETQYFGPGTRLLVL.

This chain joins TRBV19 and TRBJ1-1; D gene unclear. The CDR3 sequence is 12 residues long. V was cut by 4 bases and J by 2 bases, with 5 bases left in between. The germline gives CDR1 LNHDA, CDR2 SQIVND (reference sequence). In DNA form, the CDR3 reads TGTGCCAGTAGTACTAGAAACACTGAAGCTTTCTTT. Its translation is CASSTRNTEAFF.

The gene calls are TRBV29-1 and TRBJ2-3, with TRBD2 identical over 9 bases. The CDR3 sequence is 14 residues long. The germline gives CDR1 SQVTM, CDR2 ANQGSEA. After removal of 7 bases from V and 7 bases from J, the junction contained 12 bases not matched to a gene. DNA for the CDR3: TGCAGCGCCCAACCGGGACTAGCTTCAAATACGCAGTATTTT. Protein sequence: CSAQPGLASNTQYF.

CDR3 protein: CASSGPVFGQGPVYEQYF. Written as DNA, the CDR3 is TGTGCCAGCAGCGGCCCTGTCTTCGGACAGGGACCCGTCTACGAGCAGTACTTC. The gene calls are TRBV28 and TRBJ2-7; TRBD1 matches at 8 bases. The length of the CDR3 is 18 residues. V trimming: 6 bases; J trimming: 3 bases; junction bases outside the gene matches: 19. In germline, CDR1 is MDHEN, CDR2 SYDVKM.

This clone was counted a few times. The chain combines TRBV9 with TRBJ1-5; possible D gene TRBD1, 5 bases. Trimming stripped 5 bases from V and 1 base from J, with 16 bases between. The V gene's germline CDR1 is SGDLS and CDR2 YYNGEE. This CDR3 is built from 16 residues. The CDR3 bases are TGTGCCAGCAGGGAAAGGGGCAGTATAAGCAATCAGCCCCAGCATTTT. Protein: CASRERGSISNQPQHF.

This rearrangement joins TRBV6-8 to TRBJ2-7; D might be TRBD2 (6 bases). This CDR3 has 13 amino acids. Germline V CDR1 and CDR2: MNHGY, SAAAGT. V was cut by 5 bases and J by 1 base, with 9 bases left in between. CDR3 in amino acids: CASSGSGSYEQYF. The CDR3 coding sequence is TGTGCCAGCAGTGGGAGCGGGTCCTACGAGCAGTACTTC.

Comments on this clone: At one end, the junction sequence differs from germline, possibly due to a read error. The gene calls are TRBV30 and TRBJ2-2, with a tentative D call TRBD1 (5 bases). This CDR3 is built from 13 residues. The germline gives CDR1 GTSNPN, CDR2 SVGIG (reference sequence). For the CDR3, the DNA is TGTGCTTGGAAGTTCAAGGGGTCCGGGGAGCTGTTTTTT. Translation: CAWKFKGSGELFF.

This chain connects TRBV15 to TRBJ1-5; D not certain. Trimming shortened V by 0 bases and J by 5 bases, and 11 bases separated the two germline ends. The CDR3 sequence is 15 residues long. Germline V gives CDR1 LNHNV, CDR2 YYDKDF (reference sequence). CDR3 protein: CATSRDLVVDQPQHF. In DNA form, the CDR3 reads TGTGCCACCAGCAGAGATTTGGTGGTTGATCAGCCCCAGCATTTT.

V and J are TRBV7-8 and TRBJ2-5; the D gene could be TRBD1 or TRBD2 (5 bases each). V was clipped by 3 bases and J by 4 bases, with 9 bases between them. CDR1 is SGHVS and CDR2 is FQNEAQ in the germline V gene. The CDR3 extends over 13 amino acids. The DNA for the CDR3 is TGTGCCAGCAGCTTTCGAGGGGTAGAGACCCAGTACTTC. As protein: CASSFRGVETQYF.

The rearrangement uses TRBV19 and TRBJ2-5, with 8 bases lining up with TRBD1. The CDR3 is made up of 16 amino acids. J was trimmed by 0 bases and V by 3 bases; bases with no gene match: 6. CDR1 and CDR2 (germline): LNHDA, SQIVND (reference sequence). CDR3: CASSIWTGTYQETQYF. CDR3 nucleotide sequence: TGTGCCAGTAGTATTTGGACAGGGACCTACCAAGAGACCCAGTACTTC.

The rearrangement joins TRBV28 to TRBJ1-5, with a possible D match to TRBD1 (5 bases). Germline V CDR1 and CDR2: MDHEN, SYDVKM. V dropped 4 bases and J dropped 0 bases, with 7 bases sitting between them. The CDR3 consists of 14 residues. CDR3 region: CASSSTGSNQPQHF. CDR3 sequence (DNA): TGTGCCAGCAGTTCCACAGGTAGCAATCAGCCCCAGCATTTT.

This clone came up a few times. The chain couples TRBV9 to TRBJ2-3, with 7 nucleotides matching TRBD2. This CDR3 is built from 16 residues. The V gene's germline CDR1 is SGDLS and CDR2 YYNGEE. Trimming removed 8 bases from V and 1 base from J; junction bases left unmatched: 13. The CDR3 bases are TGTGCCAGTCAAATTGAGTCAGCGGGGCGCACAGATACGCAGTATTTT. Translated, it gives CASQIESAGRTDTQYF.

The V gene is TRBV9, the J gene TRBJ2-2; possible D gene TRBD2, 5 bases. The CDR3 is 14 residues long. The germline gives CDR1 SGDLS, CDR2 YYNGEE. With 1 base removed from V and 7 bases from J, the gap between germline ends came to 11 bases. DNA for the CDR3: TGTGCCAGCAGCGTATTAGCGCGCAACGGGGAGCTGTTTTTT. Residues: CASSVLARNGELFF. The whole variable domain, remainder taken from reference TRBV9 and TRBJ2-2, is DSGVTQTPKHLITATGQRVTLRCSPRSGDLSVYWYQQSLDQGLQFLIQYYNGEERAKGNILERFSAQQFPDLHSELNLSSLELGDSALYFCASSVLARNGELFFGEGSRLTVL.